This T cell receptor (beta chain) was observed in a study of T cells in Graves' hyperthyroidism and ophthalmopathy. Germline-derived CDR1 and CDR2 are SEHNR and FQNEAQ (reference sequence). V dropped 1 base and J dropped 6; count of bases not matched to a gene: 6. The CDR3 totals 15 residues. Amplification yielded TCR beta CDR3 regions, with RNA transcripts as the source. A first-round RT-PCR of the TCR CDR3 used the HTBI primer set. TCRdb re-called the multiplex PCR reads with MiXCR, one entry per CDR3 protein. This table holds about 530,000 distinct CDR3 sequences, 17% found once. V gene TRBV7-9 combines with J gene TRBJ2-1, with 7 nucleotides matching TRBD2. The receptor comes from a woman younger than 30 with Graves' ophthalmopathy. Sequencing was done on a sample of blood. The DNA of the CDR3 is TGTGCCAGCAGCTTAGTCGGAGCGGGATCCAATGAGCAGTTCTTC. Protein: CASSLVGAGSNEQFF. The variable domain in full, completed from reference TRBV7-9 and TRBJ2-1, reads DTGVSQNPRHKITKRGQNVTFRCDPISEHNRLYWYRQTLGQGPEFLTYFQNEAQLEKSRLLSDRFSAERPKGSFSTLEIQRTEQGDSAMYLCASSLVGAGSNEQFFGPGTRLTVL.